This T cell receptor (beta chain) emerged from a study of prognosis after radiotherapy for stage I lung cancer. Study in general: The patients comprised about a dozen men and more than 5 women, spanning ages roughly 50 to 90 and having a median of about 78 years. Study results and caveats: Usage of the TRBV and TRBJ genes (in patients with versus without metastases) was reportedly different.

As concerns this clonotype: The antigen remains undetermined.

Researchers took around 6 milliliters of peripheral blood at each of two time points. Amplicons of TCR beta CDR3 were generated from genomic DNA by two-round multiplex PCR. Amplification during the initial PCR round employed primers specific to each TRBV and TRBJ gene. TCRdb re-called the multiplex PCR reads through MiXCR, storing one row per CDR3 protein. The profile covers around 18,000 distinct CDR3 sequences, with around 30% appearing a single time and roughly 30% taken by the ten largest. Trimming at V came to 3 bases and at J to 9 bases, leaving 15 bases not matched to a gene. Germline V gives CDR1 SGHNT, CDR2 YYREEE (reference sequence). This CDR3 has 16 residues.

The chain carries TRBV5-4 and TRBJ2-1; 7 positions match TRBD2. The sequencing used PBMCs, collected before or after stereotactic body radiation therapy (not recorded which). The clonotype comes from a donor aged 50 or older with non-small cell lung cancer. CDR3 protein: CASSCGAPGGSSEQFF. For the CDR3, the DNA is TGTGCCAGCAGCTGCGGGGCTCCGGGAGGCAGTTCTGAGCAGTTCTTC.